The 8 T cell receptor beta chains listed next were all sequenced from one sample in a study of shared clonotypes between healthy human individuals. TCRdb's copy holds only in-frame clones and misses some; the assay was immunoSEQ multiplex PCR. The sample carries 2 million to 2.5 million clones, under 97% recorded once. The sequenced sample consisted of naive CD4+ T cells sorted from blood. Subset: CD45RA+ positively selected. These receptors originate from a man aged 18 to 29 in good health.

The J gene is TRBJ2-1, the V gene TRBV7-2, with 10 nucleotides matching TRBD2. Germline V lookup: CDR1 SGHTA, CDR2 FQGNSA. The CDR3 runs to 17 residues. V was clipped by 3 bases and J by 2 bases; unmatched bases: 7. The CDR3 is CASSFSASGSPYNEQFF. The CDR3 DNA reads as TGTGCCAGCAGCTTCTCTGCTAGCGGGAGTCCCTACAATGAGCAGTTCTTC.

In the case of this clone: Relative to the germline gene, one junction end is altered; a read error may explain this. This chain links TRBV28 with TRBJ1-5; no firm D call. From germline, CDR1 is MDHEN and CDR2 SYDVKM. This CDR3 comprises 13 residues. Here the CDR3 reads CASCFRKGIPQHF. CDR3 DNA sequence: TGTGCCAGCTGTTTTCGCAAGGGAATACCCCAGCATTTT.

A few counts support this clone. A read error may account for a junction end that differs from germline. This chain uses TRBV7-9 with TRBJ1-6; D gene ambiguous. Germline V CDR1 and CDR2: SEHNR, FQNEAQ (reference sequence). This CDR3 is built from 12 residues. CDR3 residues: CASSSHNSPLHF. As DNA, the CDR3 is TGTGCCAGCAGCTCCCATAATTCACCCCTCCACTTT. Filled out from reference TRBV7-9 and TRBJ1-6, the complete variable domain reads DTGVSQNPRHKITKRGQNVTFRCDPISEHNRLYWYRQTLGQGPEFLTYFQNEAQLEKSRLLSDRFSAERPKGSFSTLEIQRTEQGDSAMYLCASSSHNSPLHFGNGTRLTVT.

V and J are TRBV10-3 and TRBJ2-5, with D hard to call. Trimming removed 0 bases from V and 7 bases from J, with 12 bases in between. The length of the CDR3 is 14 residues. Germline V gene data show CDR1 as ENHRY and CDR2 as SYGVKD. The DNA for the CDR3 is TGTGCCATCAGTGAGTCGGGGTCGATTGGGACCCAGTACTTC. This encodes CAISESGSIGTQYF.

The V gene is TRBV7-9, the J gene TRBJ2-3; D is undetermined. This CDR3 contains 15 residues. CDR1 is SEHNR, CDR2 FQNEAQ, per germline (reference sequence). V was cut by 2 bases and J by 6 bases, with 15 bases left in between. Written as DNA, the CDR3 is TGTGCCAGCAGCTTATGGGCCCAAAAGTCTGATACGCAGTATTTT. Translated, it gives CASSLWAQKSDTQYF.

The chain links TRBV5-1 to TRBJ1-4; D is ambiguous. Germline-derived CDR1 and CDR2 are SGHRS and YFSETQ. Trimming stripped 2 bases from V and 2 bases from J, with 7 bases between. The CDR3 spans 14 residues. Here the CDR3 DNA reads TGCGCCAGCAGCTTTGGCCAGACTAATGAAAAACTGTTTTTT. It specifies CASSFGQTNEKLFF.

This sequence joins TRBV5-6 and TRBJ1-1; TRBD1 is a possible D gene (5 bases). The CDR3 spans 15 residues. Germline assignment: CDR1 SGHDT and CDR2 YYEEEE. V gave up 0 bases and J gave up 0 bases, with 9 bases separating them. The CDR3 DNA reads TGTGCCAGCAGCTTGGTAACAGGTTTGAACACTGAAGCTTTCTTT. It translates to CASSLVTGLNTEAFF.

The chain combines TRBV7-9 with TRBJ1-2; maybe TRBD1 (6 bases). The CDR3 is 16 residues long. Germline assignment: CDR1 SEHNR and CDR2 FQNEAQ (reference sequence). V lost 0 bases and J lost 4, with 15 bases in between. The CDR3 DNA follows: TGTGCCAGCAGCTTAGCTGGCGACAGGTTCATCTATGGCTACACCTTC. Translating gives CASSLAGDRFIYGYTF.